This entry concerns a single T cell receptor (beta chain). Its antigen is currently unknown. Sequencing used immunoSEQ multiplex PCR; TCRdb keeps in-frame clones, though not all of them. The data show under 30,000 clones, with 92% seen just once and about 9.4% held by the top ten. The data belong to a study of OX40 agonist ivuxolimab in advanced cancers. Study results and limitations: Specificity for antigen went undetermined in the expanded peripheral T cells.

The starting material was CD4+ or CD8+ T cells sorted from blood, obtained in a trial of the OX40 agonist ivuxolimab. The TCR was taken from an adult with an advanced solid tumor such as melanoma, head and neck, liver or kidney cancer.

The CDR3 region is CASSPGTANTEAFF. CDR3 bases: TGTGCCAGCAGCCCCGGGACAGCGAACACTGAAGCTTTCTTT. The chain employs TRBV27 and TRBJ1-1; TRBD1 matches 7 bases. The J segment lost 1 base and the V segment lost 6 bases, leaving 5 bases of the junction unmatched. The length of the CDR3 is 14 residues. Per the germline V gene, CDR1 is MNHEY and CDR2 is SMNVEV (reference sequence).